This T cell receptor (beta chain) was obtained from a study of identical twins. TCRdb ran MiXCR on the 5' RACE reads and lists one entry per CDR3 protein. Of hundreds of thousands of distinct CDR3 sequences listed, around an eighth are singletons. On this clonotype: Its specificity is not known. Sequence at one end of the junction differs from germline and may be a read error.

This CDR3 is 15 amino acids long. Germline CDR1 and CDR2: SGHVS and FNYEAQ. Notes on the study in general: Analyses of zero insertions could be partly confounded by invariant MAIT and iNKT cells.

In addition, the sample was reused for a study of yellow fever vaccine responses in identical twins.

The sequenced material came from PBMCs. J is TRBJ1-3 and V is TRBV7-6; no firm D call. This TCR derives from a woman between 18 and 29 years old in good health. The CDR3 loop reads CAGSLAGPGGNTIYF. CDR3 nucleotides: TGTGCCGGCAGCTTAGCTGGGCCCGGTGGAAACACCATATATTTT.